The table lists the clone carrying this T cell receptor (beta chain) with a few counts. Its antigen remains unidentified. This sample was included in a study of Graves' ophthalmopathy and Graves' hyperthyroidism. V lost 2 bases, J lost 4 bases, and 5 bases stayed unmatched. CDR1 MGHDK and CDR2 SYGVNS come from the germline V gene. The CDR3 totals 15 residues. TCR beta CDR3 regions were amplified from RNA transcripts. HTBI primers primed a first-round RT-PCR, and a second-round multiplex PCR followed. TCRdb called the multiplex PCR reads again in MiXCR, with one record for every CDR3 protein. This table holds hundreds of thousands of distinct CDR3 sequences, 15% found once. Study-wide results and caveats: Most thyroid clonotypes with frequency above 0.001 were detected in blood too.

In this cohort's terms, stable hyperthyroidism meant no ophthalmopathy by 18 months of follow-up. The TCR originated in a woman aged 18-30 years with stable Graves' hyperthyroidism. The material sequenced was peripheral blood. The chain has TRBV25-1 and TRBJ2-5; 9 bases match TRBD1. The CDR3 spells CASSEPGTGLETQYF. The CDR3 DNA sequence: TGTGCCAGCAGTGAACCCGGGACAGGGCTAGAGACCCAGTACTTC.